Listed here are 21 T cell receptor beta chains from one sample, sequenced in a study of cytomegalovirus exposure and HLA in healthy donors (TCRdb year 2017). Receptor amplification or capture employed the immunoSEQ multiplex PCR assay. The multiplex PCR relied on a mix of 60 forward primers for TCR Vbeta segments and 13 reverse primers for TCR Jbeta segments. Imported from immuneACCESS, the table was reduced by TCRdb to in-frame sequences with V and J called. These copies leave out some clones; in studies compared against another copy, an unresolved V gene accounts for under half, and the cause of the remainder is not known. The sample table contains around 90,000 clones; only one count was recorded for just over 75% of them. Roughly 0.6% of the sample belongs to the ten largest clones. The specimen sequenced was PBMCs. Receptors were obtained from a man aged 25-45 years in good health and CMV-seronegative.

The chain has TRBV7-2 and TRBJ2-7; D perhaps matches TRBD2 (7 bases). Trimming took off 1 base at V and 2 bases at J, with 9 bases between the two ends. The V gene's germline CDR1 is SGHTA and CDR2 FQGNSA. This CDR3 spans 14 amino acids. CDR3 sequence (DNA): TGTGCCAGCAGCTTAGGGGGGGGGCCCTACGAGCAGTACTTC. This gives the protein CASSLGGGPYEQYF.

J is TRBJ2-3 and V is TRBV5-1; TRBD1 agrees at 9 bases. The trim removed 0 bases at V and 3 bases at J, leaving 5 bases unmatched. Germline V gene lookup returns CDR1 SGHRS and CDR2 YFSETQ. The CDR3 runs to 16 residues. The CDR3 spells CASSLGGQGLTDTQYF. CDR3 in DNA: TGCGCCAGCAGCTTGGGGGGACAGGGCTTAACAGATACGCAGTATTTT.

The CDR3 is CASSLPLRTGDEKLFF. The CDR3 DNA reads TGTGCCAGCAGCTTACCACTTCGGACAGGGGATGAAAAACTGTTTTTT. V usage is TRBV5-8 and J usage is TRBJ1-4, with TRBD1 identical over 9 bases. V lost 2 bases and J lost 6; bases outside the gene matches: 8. This CDR3 is built from 16 residues. Germline V lookup: CDR1 SGHTS, CDR2 YDEGEE. Together with reference TRBV5-8 and TRBJ1-4, the CDR3 gives the full variable domain: EAGVTQSPTHLIKTRGQQATLRCSPISGHTSVYWYQQALGLGLQFLLWYDEGEERNRGNFPPRFSGRQFPNYSSELNVNALELEDSALYLCASSLPLRTGDEKLFFGSGTQLSVL.

The chain is built from TRBV5-1 and TRBJ2-3, with D tentatively TRBD2 (6 bases). Germline V gives CDR1 SGHRS, CDR2 YFSETQ. The CDR3 contains 15 residues. The V end lost 0 bases, the J end lost 4 bases, and 12 bases lay between the germline ends. The CDR3 loop reads CASSLGPGEADTQYF. As DNA, the CDR3 is TGCGCCAGCAGCTTGGGTCCGGGAGAGGCAGATACGCAGTATTTT.

V gene TRBV6-1 combines with J gene TRBJ1-4, with a tentative D call TRBD1 (6 bases). V was clipped by 5 bases and J by 4 bases, with 11 bases between them. Germline V CDR1 and CDR2: MNHNS, SASEGT. The CDR3 covers 14 residues. CDR3 protein: CASSRTADNEKLFF. The CDR3 DNA sequence: TGTGCCAGCAGTAGGACAGCCGATAATGAAAAACTGTTTTTT.

The chain recombines TRBV7-3 with TRBJ2-5, with 7 bases aligning to TRBD2. Germline lookup yields CDR1 SGHTA and CDR2 FQGTGA. The CDR3 is made up of 18 amino acids. V was clipped by 6 bases and J by 1 base; unmatched bases: 17. CDR3 nucleotide sequence: TGTGCCAGCAGTCTTAAGGGAGGGAGGTCTCACACCCAAGAGACCCAGTACTTC. Residues: CASSLKGGRSHTQETQYF. Full variable domain (missing parts from reference TRBV7-3 and TRBJ2-5): GAGVSQTPSNKVTEKGKYVELRCDPISGHTALYWYRQSLGQGPEFLIYFQGTGAADDSGLPNDRFFAVRPEGSVSTLKIQRTERGDSAVYLCASSLKGGRSHTQETQYFGPGTRLLVL.

The rearrangement links TRBV9 to TRBJ2-5; perhaps TRBD1 as D (6 bases). Germline V gives CDR1 SGDLS, CDR2 YYNGEE. The CDR3 consists of 14 residues. V lost 4 bases and J 1 base, leaving 11 bases between the germline ends. CDR3 protein: CASSSQGLQETQYF. As DNA, the CDR3 is TGTGCCAGCAGCTCGCAGGGGCTCCAAGAGACCCAGTACTTC.

This rearrangement joins TRBV19 to TRBJ1-5; 9 bases match TRBD1. CDR1 and CDR2 from the germline V gene are LNHDA and SQIVND (reference sequence). The CDR3 contains 12 residues. With V trimmed by 11 bases and J by 7 bases, 6 bases remained unmatched. CDR3 sequence: CAGGTGTQPQHF. Written as DNA, the CDR3 is TGTGCCGGCGGGACAGGGACACAGCCCCAGCATTTT.

This chain uses TRBV6-6 with TRBJ1-3; 7 bases are a match to TRBD1. Germline V gene data show CDR1 as MNHNY and CDR2 as SVGAGI (reference sequence). J lost 4 bases, V lost 2 bases, and 2 bases had no gene match. The CDR3 runs 14 residues. The CDR3 DNA reads as TGTGCCAGCAGTTACCGGGACAGCGGAAACACCATATATTTT. This codes for CASSYRDSGNTIYF.

The chain joins TRBV19 to TRBJ1-1, with D possibly TRBD1 on 6 matching bases. The CDR3 loop spans 12 amino acids. The germline V gene encodes CDR1 LNHDA and CDR2 SQIVND (reference sequence). V lost 7 bases and J lost 8, with 14 bases in between. CDR3 sequence reads: CASILEGTEAFF. In nucleotides, the CDR3 is TGTGCCAGTATTTTAGAAGGGACAGAAGCTTTCTTT.

The CDR3 sequence is CASSEQEYVFAGYGYTF. The CDR3 DNA is TGTGCCAGCTCCGAACAAGAGTATGTCTTCGCGGGCTATGGCTACACCTTC. The chain carries TRBV18 and TRBJ1-2; D uncertain. The germline V gene encodes CDR1 KGHSH and CDR2 LQKENI. The V and J ends lost 6 bases and 4 bases respectively, with 24 bases between them. This CDR3 contains 17 residues. Full variable domain (missing parts from reference TRBV18 and TRBJ1-2): NAGVMQNPRHLVRRRGQEARLRCSPMKGHSHVYWYRQLPEEGLKFMVYLQKENIIDESGMPKERFSAEFPKEGPSILRIQQVVRGDSAAYFCASSEQEYVFAGYGYTFGSGTRLTVV.

The rearrangement uses TRBV13 and TRBJ1-6; 9 bases agree with TRBD1. CDR3 length: 16 amino acids. Trimming cost V 0 bases and J 10 bases; bases outside gene matches: 7. Germline V gives CDR1 PRHDT, CDR2 FYEKMQ (reference sequence). The CDR3 protein is CASSLGVDRGYSPLHF. CDR3 DNA: TGTGCCAGCAGCTTAGGGGTGGACAGGGGTTACTCACCCCTCCACTTT.

This clone occurred a few times. This sequence joins TRBV5-8 and TRBJ1-2, with D possibly matching TRBD1 (5 bases). Trimming stripped 4 bases from V and 0 bases from J, with 16 bases between. The CDR3 totals 16 residues. Germline CDR1 SGHTS, CDR2 YDEGEE. The CDR3 loop is CASSHGAGSTNYGYTF. CDR3 in DNA: TGTGCCAGCAGCCATGGGGCGGGGTCAACTAACTATGGCTACACCTTC.

This chain joins TRBV4-1 and TRBJ1-2, with no clear D. This CDR3 is 14 amino acids long. Germline CDR1 and CDR2: MGHRA and YSYEKL. V shed 8 bases and J shed 0 bases, with 13 bases lying between them. CDR3 nucleotide sequence: TGCGCCAGCGGATTTAGAGGCACTAACTATGGCTACACCTTC. Its protein product is CASGFRGTNYGYTF.

In this sample, this clone turned up a few times. This chain joins TRBV5-1 and TRBJ2-6; D ambiguous. Germline V CDR1 and CDR2: SGHRS, YFSETQ. CDR3 length equals 19 residues. V gave up 0 bases and J gave up 0 bases, with 16 bases separating them. The CDR3 protein is CASSLDELGTFSGANVLTF. CDR3 DNA: TGCGCCAGCAGCTTGGACGAGCTAGGCACTTTCTCTGGGGCCAACGTCCTGACTTTC.

DNA for the CDR3: TGCGCCAGCAGCCGGGACAGCCCTAATGAAAAACTGTTTTTT. It encodes CASSRDSPNEKLFF. The rearrangement uses TRBV5-1 and TRBJ1-4, with TRBD1 matching over 7 bases. J gave up 3 bases and V 4 bases, and 3 bases lay outside the gene matches. The CDR3 runs 14 residues. Germline V gives CDR1 SGHRS, CDR2 YFSETQ.

This clone appeared a few times. J is TRBJ2-1 and V is TRBV6-5; D unresolved. V was trimmed by 4 bases and J by 6 bases, leaving 7 bases between them. Germline values: CDR1 MNHEY, CDR2 SVGAGI. The CDR3 spans 12 residues. CDR3 sequence (DNA): TGTGCCAGCAGTTCCCGGAGCAATGAGCAGTTCTTC. Its protein product is CASSSRSNEQFF.

This clone was detected only a few times. The chain links TRBV4-1 to TRBJ1-1; TRBD1 is a possible D gene (5 bases). The germline V and J ends were trimmed by 0 bases and 4 bases, with 12 bases remaining between them. CDR3 length equals 15 residues. Germline CDR1 and CDR2: MGHRA and YSYEKL. The CDR3 loop is CASSQEVPGGTEAFF. The CDR3 DNA is TGCGCCAGCAGCCAAGAGGTCCCGGGGGGCACTGAAGCTTTCTTT.

For the CDR3, the DNA is TGTGCCAGCAGCCGAGGACAGCGAGTCGCAGATACGCAGTATTTT. Its translation is CASSRGQRVADTQYF. The chain carries TRBV6-5 and TRBJ2-3, with D perhaps TRBD1 (6 bases). The germline V and J ends were trimmed by 6 bases and 4 bases, with 17 bases remaining between them. Germline CDR1 is MNHEY and CDR2 is SVGAGI. The CDR3 sequence is 15 residues long.

In its sample, this clone was seen once. The chain carries TRBV29-1 and TRBJ1-4; 7 positions match TRBD1. There are 14 residues in the CDR3. V lost 7 bases and J lost 4; bases outside the gene matches: 9. Germline values: CDR1 SQVTM, CDR2 ANQGSEA. In nucleotides, the CDR3 is TGCAGCGCTAAACGGACAGGCCTTAATGAAAAACTGTTTTTT. Its translation is CSAKRTGLNEKLFF.

V usage is TRBV9 and J usage is TRBJ2-3, with 8 bases fitting TRBD2. The V segment lost 4 bases and the J segment 9 bases; nucleotides outside the gene matches: 13. The CDR3 has 15 residues. Germline CDR1 is SGDLS and CDR2 is YYNGEE. Here the CDR3 reads CASSWGRGDGGTQYF. The CDR3 coding sequence is TGTGCCAGCAGCTGGGGGCGGGGGGACGGGGGGACGCAGTATTTT.